This T cell receptor beta chain originates from a study of human T cells and chemical hapten exposure. About the research overall: Subjects had 2% DPC placed on roughly 2 cm by roughly 2 cm of upper inner arm skin for sensitization. Study-wide points: DPC sensitization did not alter TCRs above 1 in 1000 frequency.

Trimming took 0 bases from V and 3 from J; bases not matched to a gene: 10. CDR3 length: 18 amino acids. CDR1 is DFQATT, CDR2 SNEGSKA, per germline (reference sequence). Described treatment: therapeutic diphenylcyclopropenone sensitization with weekly scalp DPC. Each patch test followed a blood draw. Of note for this clonotype: Its antigen is currently unknown.

The library gave individual cDNA molecules unique molecular identifiers. TCRdb used MiXCR to reprocess the reads, holding one entry per CDR3 protein. The table shows about 2,600 distinct CDR3 sequences, with 35% to 50% occurring only once. The J gene is TRBJ2-1, the V gene TRBV20-1, with 11 bases identical to TRBD2. The sample in question was whole blood, obtained before DPC sensitization or 2, 6, or about 24 weeks after (not recorded which). This TCR derives from an adult with alopecia areata. Some clones in this sample may be carry-over from other donors' samples. This table probably holds off-target reads from a library built for another chain. The DNA for the CDR3 is TGCAGTGCTAGAGATCCTAGCGGGAGGCGCCGTTTCTACAATGAGCAGTTCTTC. The encoded protein is CSARDPSGRRRFYNEQFF.